This is a list of T cell receptor beta chains from one sample in a study of shared clonotypes between healthy human individuals. TCRdb's copy holds only in-frame clones and misses some; the assay was immunoSEQ multiplex PCR. The sample shows around 650,000 clones, 96% of them seen only once. Material for sequencing was naive CD8+ T cells sorted from blood. These receptors were obtained from a woman aged 30 to 39 in good health. The CDR3 runs from the conserved cysteine through the conserved F or W. D genes are given only for firm matches. Not every row has a clone size; where given, it reads once, few, many or a size class.

CDR3nt: TGCGCCAGCAGCTTATCAGGGTACGAGCAGTACTTC; CDR3aa: CASSLSGYEQYF; len: 12; abundance: NA; d_gene: NA; j_gene: TRBJ2-7; v_gene: TRBV5-1
CDR3nt: TGTGCCAGCAGAAGACCGTCGGGTGAAAAACTGTTTTTT; CDR3aa: CASRRPSGEKLFF; len: 13; abundance: NA; d_gene: NA; j_gene: TRBJ1-4; v_gene: TRBV2
CDR3nt: TGTGCCAGCAGCTTGGGGGCGGGGAGGGCGGACACTGAAGCTTTCTTT; CDR3aa: CASSLGAGRADTEAFF; len: 16; abundance: NA; d_gene: NA; j_gene: TRBJ1-1; v_gene: TRBV7-9
CDR3nt: TGTGCCAGCAGCTTCAGACAGGGGGCGGGGGAGCTGTTTTTT; CDR3aa: CASSFRQGAGELFF; len: 14; abundance: NA; d_gene: TRBD1; j_gene: TRBJ2-2; v_gene: TRBV7-7
CDR3nt: TGCGCCAGCAGCCAAGATGCATTCTACGAGCAGTACTTC; CDR3aa: CASSQDAFYEQYF; len: 13; abundance: once; d_gene: NA; j_gene: TRBJ2-7; v_gene: TRBV4-1
CDR3nt: TGTGCCAGCAGCTCCGGACTAGCGGGAGGGACTGGGGAGCAGTACTTC; CDR3aa: CASSSGLAGGTGEQYF; len: 16; abundance: NA; d_gene: TRBD2; j_gene: TRBJ2-7; v_gene: TRBV7-6
CDR3nt: TGTGCCAGTAGTGAAGGGACTAGCGGCCACACAGATACGCAGTATTTT; CDR3aa: CASSEGTSGHTDTQYF; len: 16; abundance: NA; d_gene: TRBD2; j_gene: TRBJ2-3; v_gene: TRBV19
CDR3nt: TGTGCCAGCAGCTACGCAGGAGGTTCCGGGGAGCTGTTTTTT; CDR3aa: CASSYAGGSGELFF; len: 14; abundance: NA; d_gene: NA; j_gene: TRBJ2-2; v_gene: TRBV5-8
CDR3nt: TGTGCCAGCAGCCCCGGGGCACCCTCGAACACCGGGGAGCTGTTTTTT; CDR3aa: CASSPGAPSNTGELFF; len: 16; abundance: NA; d_gene: NA; j_gene: TRBJ2-2; v_gene: TRBV13
CDR3nt: TGTGCCATCAGTGCGCCAAGCGAGATCGGGAAGTTTACAGATACGCAGTATTTT; CDR3aa: CAISAPSEIGKFTDTQYF; len: 18; abundance: once; d_gene: NA; j_gene: TRBJ2-3; v_gene: TRBV10-3
CDR3nt: TGTGCCAGCAGCCCTAGCGGGAGGGCAACAGATACGCAGTATTTT; CDR3aa: CASSPSGRATDTQYF; len: 15; abundance: once; d_gene: TRBD2; j_gene: TRBJ2-3; v_gene: TRBV7-6
CDR3nt: TGTGCCAGCTCTCCGGGACAACCCTTGGCCGACGTGACCTACGAGCAGTACTTC; CDR3aa: CASSPGQPLADVTYEQYF; len: 18; abundance: NA; d_gene: NA; j_gene: TRBJ2-7; v_gene: TRBV27
CDR3nt: TGTGCCAGCAGCGAGGATAGGCTCCGGGAGACCGAAAATGAAAAACTGTTTTTT; CDR3aa: CASSEDRLRETENEKLFF; len: 18; abundance: NA; d_gene: NA; j_gene: TRBJ1-4; v_gene: TRBV7-9
CDR3nt: TGTGCCAGCAGCTTGAGTCCTGGGGGGGACAGTCTCGCGCAGTATTTT; CDR3aa: CASSLSPGGDSLAQYF; len: 16; abundance: NA; d_gene: NA; j_gene: TRBJ2-3; v_gene: TRBV5-6
CDR3nt: TGTGCCAGCAGCGGCGACATGGGGACGGTACGCTACGAGCAGTACTTC; CDR3aa: CASSGDMGTVRYEQYF; len: 16; abundance: NA; d_gene: NA; j_gene: TRBJ2-7; v_gene: TRBV11-2
CDR3nt: TGTGCCAGCACCTCGCTACCCCCCGGGGAGCTGTTTTTT; CDR3aa: CASTSLPPGELFF; len: 13; abundance: NA; d_gene: NA; j_gene: TRBJ2-2; v_gene: TRBV27
CDR3nt: TGTGCCAGTAGTCTGAAGCGGAGCACAGATACGCAGTATTTT; CDR3aa: CASSLKRSTDTQYF; len: 14; abundance: NA; d_gene: NA; j_gene: TRBJ2-3; v_gene: TRBV19
CDR3nt: TGTGCCAGCAGCCCGAGACCGGGTGGGGCAGATACGCAGTATTTT; CDR3aa: CASSPRPGGADTQYF; len: 15; abundance: NA; d_gene: NA; j_gene: TRBJ2-3; v_gene: TRBV9
CDR3nt: TGTGCCAGTAGAACCACAGAGGTGGACACTGAAGCTTTCTTT; CDR3aa: CASRTTEVDTEAFF; len: 14; abundance: NA; d_gene: NA; j_gene: TRBJ1-1; v_gene: TRBV19
CDR3nt: TGTGCCAGCAGTGTTGCAGGAGCAACTAATGAAAAACTGTTTTTT; CDR3aa: CASSVAGATNEKLFF; len: 15; abundance: NA; d_gene: NA; j_gene: TRBJ1-4; v_gene: TRBV2
CDR3nt: TGTGCCAGCAGTTACTCGATTAGCCTACCCTCCAATGAGCAGTTCTTC; CDR3aa: CASSYSISLPSNEQFF; len: 16; abundance: NA; d_gene: NA; j_gene: TRBJ2-1; v_gene: TRBV6-5
CDR3nt: TGTGCCAGCAGTAGTATCGAGACCCAGTACTTC; CDR3aa: CASSSIETQYF; len: 11; abundance: NA; d_gene: NA; j_gene: TRBJ2-5; v_gene: TRBV28
CDR3nt: TGTGCCAGCAGCTTAGCTAGCGGGAGGGGGCATGAGCAGTTCTTC; CDR3aa: CASSLASGRGHEQFF; len: 15; abundance: NA; d_gene: TRBD2; j_gene: TRBJ2-1; v_gene: TRBV11-2
CDR3nt: TGTGCCAGCAGCTTAGGCCTAGCGGGACCCACAGATACGCAGTATTTT; CDR3aa: CASSLGLAGPTDTQYF; len: 16; abundance: NA; d_gene: TRBD2; j_gene: TRBJ2-3; v_gene: TRBV7-6
CDR3nt: TGTGCCAGCAGTGACGAGGACAGGCTCGATACGCAGTATTTT; CDR3aa: CASSDEDRLDTQYF; len: 14; abundance: NA; d_gene: TRBD1; j_gene: TRBJ2-3; v_gene: TRBV25-1
CDR3nt: TGTGCCAGCAGTCCACCGGGACAGGGCTACAATCAGCCCCAGCATTTT; CDR3aa: CASSPPGQGYNQPQHF; len: 16; abundance: NA; d_gene: TRBD1; j_gene: TRBJ1-5; v_gene: TRBV2
CDR3nt: TGTGCCAGCCGGGACTATCCTAACACAGATACGCAGTATTTT; CDR3aa: CASRDYPNTDTQYF; len: 14; abundance: NA; d_gene: TRBD2; j_gene: TRBJ2-3; v_gene: TRBV2
CDR3nt: TGTGCCAGCAGCTTAGTGGGCGGGGGAGCGGGAGCCTACGAGCAGTACTTC; CDR3aa: CASSLVGGGAGAYEQYF; len: 17; abundance: NA; d_gene: TRBD2; j_gene: TRBJ2-7; v_gene: TRBV7-2
CDR3nt: TGCGCCAGCAGCTTGGCTCTGGGCGGGAGTAGTACCGGGGAGCTGTTTTTT; CDR3aa: CASSLALGGSSTGELFF; len: 17; abundance: NA; d_gene: TRBD2; j_gene: TRBJ2-2; v_gene: TRBV5-1
CDR3nt: TGTGCCAGCACCCGGACTAGCGGGAGAGTAGATACGCAGTATTTT; CDR3aa: CASTRTSGRVDTQYF; len: 15; abundance: NA; d_gene: TRBD2; j_gene: TRBJ2-3; v_gene: TRBV7-2
CDR3nt: TGTGCCAGCAGCCCTGGGACTAGCGGGAGAAGTGAGCAGTTCTTC; CDR3aa: CASSPGTSGRSEQFF; len: 15; abundance: NA; d_gene: TRBD2; j_gene: TRBJ2-1; v_gene: TRBV27
CDR3nt: TGTGCCAGCAGCTTAGGTCTTGGCACCTACGAGCAGTACTTC; CDR3aa: CASSLGLGTYEQYF; len: 14; abundance: NA; d_gene: NA; j_gene: TRBJ2-7; v_gene: TRBV5-4
CDR3nt: TGTGCCTGGAGTGAGCGGGTGGTAGACACTGAAGCTTTCTTT; CDR3aa: CAWSERVVDTEAFF; len: 14; abundance: NA; d_gene: NA; j_gene: TRBJ1-1; v_gene: TRBV30
CDR3nt: TGTGCCAGCAGCACTAGCGGCAATGAGCAGTTCTTC; CDR3aa: CASSTSGNEQFF; len: 12; abundance: NA; d_gene: TRBD2; j_gene: TRBJ2-1; v_gene: TRBV5-6
CDR3nt: TGTGCCAGCAGTTTATGGGGCACTAACAATGAGCAGTTCTTC; CDR3aa: CASSLWGTNNEQFF; len: 14; abundance: NA; d_gene: NA; j_gene: TRBJ2-1; v_gene: TRBV28
CDR3nt: TGTGCCAGCAGCTTACTCCCCGGGACAGCTAATGAAAAACTGTTTTTT; CDR3aa: CASSLLPGTANEKLFF; len: 16; abundance: NA; d_gene: TRBD1; j_gene: TRBJ1-4; v_gene: TRBV6-6
CDR3nt: TGTGCCAGCAGTGAATGGAAAACGGGGACTAGCGGCTACGAGCAGTACTTC; CDR3aa: CASSEWKTGTSGYEQYF; len: 17; abundance: NA; d_gene: TRBD2; j_gene: TRBJ2-7; v_gene: TRBV6-1
CDR3nt: TGTGCCAGCAGCGAGACAGGGTATGATCAGCCCCAGCATTTT; CDR3aa: CASSETGYDQPQHF; len: 14; abundance: NA; d_gene: TRBD1; j_gene: TRBJ1-5; v_gene: TRBV25-1
CDR3nt: TGTGCCAGCAGCCTCAGCGGGACCTCCTACGAGCAGTACTTC; CDR3aa: CASSLSGTSYEQYF; len: 14; abundance: NA; d_gene: TRBD2; j_gene: TRBJ2-7; v_gene: TRBV14
CDR3nt: TGTGCCAGCAGGCTAGCGGGGAGCTCCTACGAGCAGTACTTC; CDR3aa: CASRLAGSSYEQYF; len: 14; abundance: NA; d_gene: TRBD2; j_gene: TRBJ2-7; v_gene: TRBV7-9
CDR3nt: TGTGCCAGCAGCTTGGGAGGCGGGAGCTATGAGCAGTTCTTC; CDR3aa: CASSLGGGSYEQFF; len: 14; abundance: NA; d_gene: TRBD2; j_gene: TRBJ2-1; v_gene: TRBV7-8
CDR3nt: TGTGCCAGCCTCGACAGGGGGAATGGCTACACCTTC; CDR3aa: CASLDRGNGYTF; len: 12; abundance: NA; d_gene: TRBD1; j_gene: TRBJ1-2; v_gene: TRBV6-6
CDR3nt: TGTGCCAGCAGCCCCGGGGGCAGTTTCTATGGCTACACCTTC; CDR3aa: CASSPGGSFYGYTF; len: 14; abundance: NA; d_gene: NA; j_gene: TRBJ1-2; v_gene: TRBV27
CDR3nt: TGTGCCAGCAGTTTTGGGACTAGCGGGAGGGAGCAGTTCTTC; CDR3aa: CASSFGTSGREQFF; len: 14; abundance: NA; d_gene: TRBD2; j_gene: TRBJ2-1; v_gene: TRBV27
CDR3nt: TGTGCCAGCAGCTTAAGTCACTCCCCCTCCTACGAGCAGTACTTC; CDR3aa: CASSLSHSPSYEQYF; len: 15; abundance: NA; d_gene: NA; j_gene: TRBJ2-7; v_gene: TRBV5-6